This T cell receptor beta chain was found in a study of T cell responses to AZD1222 COVID-19 vaccine. The study's findings and limits: Along spike, vaccine-associated CD4 TCRs were found throughout, with dominance at 160-218 and 743-854. Recipients of two AZD1222 doses showed rising Spike-specific TCR breadth and depth. Clonal diversity was possibly underestimated; the donors were predominantly white British and more often female.

Germline assignment: CDR1 GTSNPN and CDR2 SVGIG (reference sequence). The CDR3 runs to 12 residues. Trimming left V 5 bases short and J 7 bases short, with 14 bases between. This clone was seen more than once but under ten times. Antigen specificity is unknown. The method was immunoSEQ multiplex PCR; TCRdb's version includes in-frame clones alone and lacks a portion of them. The sample consists of 120,000 to 150,000 clones, approximately 78% of them appearing once. This receptor was obtained from an adult in good health. Source: peripheral blood, taken on day 0 of MenACWY control vaccination. This rearrangement joins TRBV30 to TRBJ2-5; a possible D gene is TRBD2 (6 bases). The CDR3 reads CAWAILGGTQYF. The DNA for the CDR3 is TGTGCCTGGGCTATCCTGGGGGGGACCCAGTACTTC.